The entry below gives a single T cell receptor (beta chain) sequence along with its context. What it binds is not known. For sorted subsets, 150 to 200 ng DNA per replicate equaled about 27,000 T cell genomes. Profiled with immunoSEQ multiplex PCR; TCRdb holds only in-frame clones, not every one. The sample holds more than 600,000 clones; approximately 90% are singletons and the top ten take 24%. The data derive from a study of shared clonotypes between healthy human individuals. In the study overall: Donors had three CD4 naive, three CD4 memory, two CD8 naive and one CD8 memory plate apiece.

Terminally differentiated effector memory CD45RA+ cells were excluded by CCR7 positive selection of CD45RO-negative cells. The study's findings and limits: What naive subsets generally showed was a larger estimated richness than memory subsets showed. The naive CD4 repertoires of a handful of donors were compared, and approximately 4.7% of clonotypes were shared.

Material for sequencing was naive CD8+ T cells sorted from blood. The TCR sequence derives from a man aged 30-40 years in good health.

The CDR3 DNA is TGTGCCAGTAGACCTGACAGGGGCCAACTCAATCAGCCCCAGCATTTT. Translating it yields CASRPDRGQLNQPQHF. The chain employs TRBV19 and TRBJ1-5; TRBD1 agrees at 8 bases. J gave up 3 bases and V 6 bases, and 10 bases lay outside the gene matches. CDR3 length equals 16 residues. Germline V gene sequence: CDR1 LNHDA, CDR2 SQIVND (reference sequence).